This TCR beta chain was profiled in a study of radiotherapy plus CTLA-4 blockade in lung cancer. The overall study: Objective responses arose in roughly 17% of patients, and approximately 31% experienced disease control.

Regarding this clone: The antigen is unknown.

The CDR3 is made up of 15 amino acids. Germline assignment: CDR1 GTSNPN and CDR2 SVGIG (reference sequence). With V trimmed by 3 bases and J by 0 bases, 4 bases remained unmatched. Sequencing used immunoSEQ multiplex PCR; TCRdb keeps in-frame clones, though not all of them. The repertoire holds around 95,000 clones, about 80% seen once, with more than 0.75% in the top ten. Study results and caveats: Best predicting response, reportedly, were early blood T cell clone dynamics, with interferon-beta. An expansion of tumor-derived TCR clones occurred in blood after radiotherapy plus ipilimumab.

CTLA-4 blockade with ipilimumab, together with focal radiation, was given to patients with chemo-refractory metastatic non-small-cell lung cancer. Sample: peripheral blood, taken from a patient treated with radiotherapy plus ipilimumab. The chain combines TRBV30 with TRBJ2-3; 9 bases agree with TRBD2. The TCR sequence derives from a human donor with non-small cell lung cancer who had stable disease on radiotherapy plus ipilimumab. CDR3 bases: TGTGCCTGGAGAAGACTAGCGGCTAGCACAGATACGCAGTATTTT. Amino acids: CAWRRLAASTDTQYF.